Sequencing of this T cell receptor (beta chain) was carried out in a study of blood T cell repertoires in COVID-19. Profiling relied on immunoSEQ multiplex PCR, and the TCRdb table lists in-frame clones only, not all of them. The table records 150,000 to 200,000 clones, 89% of them present only once. Sequencing was done on a sample of PBMCs or T cells enriched from blood (not recorded which). The receptor's source is a woman between 18 and 29 years old who had recovered from COVID-19.

CDR3 sequence: CASKAGGYTDTQYF. The CDR3 nucleotides read TGCGCCAGCAAAGCAGGGGGATACACAGATACGCAGTATTTT. The chain joins TRBV5-1 to TRBJ2-3; TRBD1 matches 7 bases. The ends lost 6 bases at V and 2 bases at J; junction bases unmatched: 6. This CDR3 has 14 amino acids. Germline assignment: CDR1 SGHRS and CDR2 YFSETQ.